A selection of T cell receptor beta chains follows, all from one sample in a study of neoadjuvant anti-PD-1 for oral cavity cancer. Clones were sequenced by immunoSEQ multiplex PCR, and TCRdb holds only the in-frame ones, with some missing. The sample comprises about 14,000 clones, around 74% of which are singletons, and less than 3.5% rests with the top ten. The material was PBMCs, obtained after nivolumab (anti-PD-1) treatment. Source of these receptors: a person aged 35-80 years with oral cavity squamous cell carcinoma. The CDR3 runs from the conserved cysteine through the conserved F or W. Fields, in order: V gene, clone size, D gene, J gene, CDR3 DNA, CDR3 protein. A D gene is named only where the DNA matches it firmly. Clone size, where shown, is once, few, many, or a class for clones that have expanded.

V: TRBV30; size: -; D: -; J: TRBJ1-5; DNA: TGTGCCTGGAGTGTGGACATAAGAAATCAGCCCCAGCATTTT; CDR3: CAWSVDIRNQPQHF
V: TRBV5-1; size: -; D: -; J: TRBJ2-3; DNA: TGCGCCAGCAGCTTGGAAGGGAACCCTAGCACAGATACGCAGTATTTT; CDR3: CASSLEGNPSTDTQYF
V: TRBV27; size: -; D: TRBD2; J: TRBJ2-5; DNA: TGTGCCAGCAAGGGTTGGTCGGGCGGGAGGCAAGAGACCCAGTACTTC; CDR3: CASKGWSGGRQETQYF
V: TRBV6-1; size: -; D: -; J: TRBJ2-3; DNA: TGTGCCAGCAGTCAGGGACGGGGACGAGATACGCAGTATTTT; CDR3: CASSQGRGRDTQYF
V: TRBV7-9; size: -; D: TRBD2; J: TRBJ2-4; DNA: TGTGCCAGCAGCCTTCCGGGACTAGCGGGGAACATTCAGTACTTC; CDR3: CASSLPGLAGNIQYF
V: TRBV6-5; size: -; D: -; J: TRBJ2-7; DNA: TGTGCCAGCGGGGACCCCTCCTACGAGCAGTACTTC; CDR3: CASGDPSYEQYF
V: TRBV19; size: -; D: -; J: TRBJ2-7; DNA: TGTGCCAGTAGTATCCAGGGAGGCTCCTACGAGCAGTACTTC; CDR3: CASSIQGGSYEQYF
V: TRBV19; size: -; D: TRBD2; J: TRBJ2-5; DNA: TGTGCCAGTAGTACAGGGAGGACTAGTAAAGAGACCCAGTACTTC; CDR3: CASSTGRTSKETQYF
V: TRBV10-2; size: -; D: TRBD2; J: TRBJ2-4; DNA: TGCGCCAGCAGTGAGCGGCTAGCGGGCCCCCTAGCCAAAAACATTCAGTACTTC; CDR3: CASSERLAGPLAKNIQYF
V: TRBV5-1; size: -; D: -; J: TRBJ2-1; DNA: TGCGCCAGCAGCCCTCTAGCGAGTGGGGGCGCTGAGCAGTTCTTC; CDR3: CASSPLASGGAEQFF
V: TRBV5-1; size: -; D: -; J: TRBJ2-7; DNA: TGCGCCAGCAGCCTTGGAGGGCAGGACTTATCCGGAAAATACTTC; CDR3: CASSLGGQDLSGKYF
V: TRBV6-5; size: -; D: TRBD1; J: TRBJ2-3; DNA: TGTGCCAGCAGTCTCACAGGGGGCACAGATACGCAGTATTTT; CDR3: CASSLTGGTDTQYF
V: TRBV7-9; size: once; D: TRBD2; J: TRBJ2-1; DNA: TGTGCCAGCAGCTCCCTAGCGGGTGTTCTTTACAATGAGCAGTTCTTC; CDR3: CASSSLAGVLYNEQFF
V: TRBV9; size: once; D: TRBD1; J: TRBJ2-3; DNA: TGTGCCAGCAGCGCATACAGGGGGGAGACAGATACGCAGTATTTT; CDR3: CASSAYRGETDTQYF
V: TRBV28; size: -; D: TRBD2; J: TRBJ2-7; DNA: TGTGCCACCTGGACTAGCGCAGGATCCTACGAGCAGTACTTC; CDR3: CATWTSAGSYEQYF
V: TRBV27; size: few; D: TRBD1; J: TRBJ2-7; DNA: TGTGCCAGCATTGCCGGACAGGGGCGATCCTACGAGCAGTACTTC; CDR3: CASIAGQGRSYEQYF
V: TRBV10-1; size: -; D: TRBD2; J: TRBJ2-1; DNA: TGCGCCAGCAGTGAGTCACTAGCGGGAGGGAATGAGCAGTTCTTC; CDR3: CASSESLAGGNEQFF
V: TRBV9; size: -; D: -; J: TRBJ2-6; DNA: TGTGCCAGCAGCTTAACAGGGTTCGGGGCCAACGTCCTGACTTTC; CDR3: CASSLTGFGANVLTF
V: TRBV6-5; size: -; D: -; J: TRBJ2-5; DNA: TGTGCCAGCAGTCCAGGGAAGACCCAGTACTTC; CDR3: CASSPGKTQYF
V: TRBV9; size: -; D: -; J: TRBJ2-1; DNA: TGTGCCAGCAGCGTAGTTCCCAAGGGGGGATACAATGAGCAGTTCTTC; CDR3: CASSVVPKGGYNEQFF
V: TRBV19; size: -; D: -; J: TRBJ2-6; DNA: TGTGCCAGTAGTATCGGGGGTTCCGGGACAACCGGGGCCAACGTCCTGACTTTC; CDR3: CASSIGGSGTTGANVLTF
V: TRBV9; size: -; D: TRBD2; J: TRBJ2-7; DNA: TGTGCCAGCAGCGTAGGGGGTAGCGGGAGCTACGAGCAGTACTTC; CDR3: CASSVGGSGSYEQYF
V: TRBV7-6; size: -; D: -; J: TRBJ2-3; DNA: TGTGCCAGCAGCTTAGGATGGGCTAGCGGCACAGATACGCAGTATTTT; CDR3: CASSLGWASGTDTQYF
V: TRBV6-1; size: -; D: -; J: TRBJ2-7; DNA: TGTGCCAGCAGTGTATTGGAGATGGAGCAGTACTTC; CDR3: CASSVLEMEQYF
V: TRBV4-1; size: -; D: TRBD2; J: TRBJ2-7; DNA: TGCGCCAGCAGCCCGGTCCGGACTAGCGACTCCTACGAGCAGTACTTC; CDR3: CASSPVRTSDSYEQYF
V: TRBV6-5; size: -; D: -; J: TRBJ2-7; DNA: TGTGCCAGCAGTCCTCGGAGTAGCGGATACGAGCAGTACTTC; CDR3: CASSPRSSGYEQYF
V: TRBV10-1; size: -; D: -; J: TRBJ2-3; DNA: TGCGCCAGCAGCGCCGGGACACCAAGCTCCGCTAGCACAGATACGCAGTATTTT; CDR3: CASSAGTPSSASTDTQYF
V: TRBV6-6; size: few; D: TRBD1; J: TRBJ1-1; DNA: TGTGCCAGCAGTTACTCAGTAACAGGGGGCGGCACTGAAGCTTTCTTT; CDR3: CASSYSVTGGGTEAFF
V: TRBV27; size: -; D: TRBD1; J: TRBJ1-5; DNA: TGTGCCAGCAGTTTCGGACAGGGTAATCAGCCCCAGCATTTT; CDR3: CASSFGQGNQPQHF
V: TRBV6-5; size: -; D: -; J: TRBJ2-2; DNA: TGTGCCAGCAGTTACTTCCAGGACACGAACACCGGGGAGCTGTTTTTT; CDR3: CASSYFQDTNTGELFF
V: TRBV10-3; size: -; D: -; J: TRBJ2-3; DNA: TGTGCCATCAGTGAGTGGGAGCAAGCAGATACGCAGTATTTT; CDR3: CAISEWEQADTQYF
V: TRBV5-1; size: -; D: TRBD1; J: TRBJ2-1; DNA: TGCGCCAGCAGCTTGGTAGTAGGGGACAGGTCCGATAGCACCACAGAGGATGAGCAGTTCTTC; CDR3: CASSLVVGDRSDSTTEDEQFF
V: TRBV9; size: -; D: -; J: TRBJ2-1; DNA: TGTGCCAGCAGCGTAGACGAGGGAGAGCAGTTCTTC; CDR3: CASSVDEGEQFF
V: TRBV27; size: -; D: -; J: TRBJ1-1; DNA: TGTGCCAGCAGCCTACTGGACAACACTGAAGCTTTCTTT; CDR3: CASSLLDNTEAFF
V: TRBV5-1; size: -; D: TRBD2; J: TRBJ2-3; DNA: TGCGCCAGCAGCCCAGGGACTAGCGGAAGCACAGATACGCAGTATTTT; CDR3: CASSPGTSGSTDTQYF
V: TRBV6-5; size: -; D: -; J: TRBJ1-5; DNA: TGTGCCAGCAGCCCTCAAAACAATCAGCCCCAGCATTTT; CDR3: CASSPQNNQPQHF
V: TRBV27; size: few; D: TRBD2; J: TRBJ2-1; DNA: TGTGCCAGCAGGTCCGGGACTAGCGGGAACAATGAGCAGTTCTTC; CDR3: CASRSGTSGNNEQFF
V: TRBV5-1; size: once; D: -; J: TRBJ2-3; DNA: TGCGCCAGCAGCTGGACAGTTAACACAGATACGCAGTATTTT; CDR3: CASSWTVNTDTQYF
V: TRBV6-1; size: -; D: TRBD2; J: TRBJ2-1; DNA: TGTGCCAGCAGGACTAGCCCAGAGGCCTACAATGAGCAGTTCTTC; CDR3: CASRTSPEAYNEQFF
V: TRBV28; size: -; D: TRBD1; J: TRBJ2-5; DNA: TGTGCCAGCAGTTTATCGGGGACAGCCCAAGAGACCCAGTACTTC; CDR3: CASSLSGTAQETQYF
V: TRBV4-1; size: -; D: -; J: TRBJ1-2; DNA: TGCGCCAGCAGCCAAGCCGGGGGTGCTAACTATGGCTACACCTTC; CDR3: CASSQAGGANYGYTF
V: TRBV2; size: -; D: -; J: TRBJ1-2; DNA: TGTGCCAGCAGTGAAGCGCTGGGTGGCTATGGCTACACCTTC; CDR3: CASSEALGGYGYTF
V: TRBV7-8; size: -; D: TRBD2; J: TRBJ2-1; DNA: TGTGCCAGCAGAGGGACTAGCGAGTACAATGAGCAGTTCTTC; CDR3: CASRGTSEYNEQFF
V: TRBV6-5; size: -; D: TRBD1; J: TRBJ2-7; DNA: TGTGCCAGCACCCCGGGGGGACAGGGGTCCTACGAGCAGTACTTC; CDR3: CASTPGGQGSYEQYF
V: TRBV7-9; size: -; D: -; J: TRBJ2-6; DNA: TGTGCCAGCAGCCCCAGTTTCGGCAGAGCCTCTGGGGCCAACGTCCTGACTTTC; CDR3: CASSPSFGRASGANVLTF
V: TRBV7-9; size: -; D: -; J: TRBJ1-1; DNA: TGTGCCAGCAGCTCAGGGGACACCTCTGGGACTGAAGCTTTCTTT; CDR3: CASSSGDTSGTEAFF
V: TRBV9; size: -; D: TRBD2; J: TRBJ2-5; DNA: TGTGCCAGCAGCGTAGGGTTAGCGGGAATTGGAGAGACCCAGTACTTC; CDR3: CASSVGLAGIGETQYF
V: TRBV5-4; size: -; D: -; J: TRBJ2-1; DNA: TGTGCCAGCAGCTTGGCAGGGGTACTCAATGAGCAGTTCTTC; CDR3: CASSLAGVLNEQFF
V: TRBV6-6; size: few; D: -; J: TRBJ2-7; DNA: TGTGCCAGCATGTCGCGGTCCTCCTACGAGCAGTACTTC; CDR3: CASMSRSSYEQYF
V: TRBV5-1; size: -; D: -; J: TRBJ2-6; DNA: TGCGCCAGCAGCTTGGTGCGGGACACCAGCTCTGGGGCCAACGTCCTGACTTTC; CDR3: CASSLVRDTSSGANVLTF
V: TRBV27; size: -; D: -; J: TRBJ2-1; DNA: TGTGCCAGCAGTTTAGAAGGCAATGAGCAGTTCTTC; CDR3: CASSLEGNEQFF
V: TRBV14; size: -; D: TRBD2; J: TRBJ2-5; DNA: TGTGCCAGCAGCCAAGACCCGGGAGGGCCGGAGACCCAGTACTTC; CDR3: CASSQDPGGPETQYF
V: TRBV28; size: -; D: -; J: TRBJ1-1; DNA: TGTGCCAGCAGTTTACAGAACACTGAAGCTTTCTTT; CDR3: CASSLQNTEAFF